Reported below is one TCR beta chain. Antigen: not known. The genomic DNA of each subset was split evenly across several immunoSEQ plates. The repertoire was sequenced with immunoSEQ multiplex PCR; TCRdb's copy has only in-frame clones and lacks some. There are just over 95,000 clones in the sample; 67% occur only once, and less than 50% lies in the top ten. This entry belongs to a study of shared clonotypes between healthy human individuals. Whole-study findings and limits: Approximately 5% was the fraction of naive CD4 clonotypes found shared across several donors.

The CDR3 consists of 13 residues. V shed 6 bases and J 7 bases; nucleotides not matched to a gene: 5. CDR1 is SQVTM and CDR2 is ANQGSEA in the germline V gene. The chain combines TRBV29-1 with TRBJ2-1, with TRBD2 matching 11 bases. The clonotype was recovered from a man younger than 40 in good health. The sequenced sample was memory CD8+ T cells sorted from blood. The sample's subset: CD45RO+ cells pooled with CCR7-negative TemRA cells. CDR3 DNA: TGCAGCGTGACCGGGACTAGCGGTAATGAGCAGTTCTTC. It specifies CSVTGTSGNEQFF.